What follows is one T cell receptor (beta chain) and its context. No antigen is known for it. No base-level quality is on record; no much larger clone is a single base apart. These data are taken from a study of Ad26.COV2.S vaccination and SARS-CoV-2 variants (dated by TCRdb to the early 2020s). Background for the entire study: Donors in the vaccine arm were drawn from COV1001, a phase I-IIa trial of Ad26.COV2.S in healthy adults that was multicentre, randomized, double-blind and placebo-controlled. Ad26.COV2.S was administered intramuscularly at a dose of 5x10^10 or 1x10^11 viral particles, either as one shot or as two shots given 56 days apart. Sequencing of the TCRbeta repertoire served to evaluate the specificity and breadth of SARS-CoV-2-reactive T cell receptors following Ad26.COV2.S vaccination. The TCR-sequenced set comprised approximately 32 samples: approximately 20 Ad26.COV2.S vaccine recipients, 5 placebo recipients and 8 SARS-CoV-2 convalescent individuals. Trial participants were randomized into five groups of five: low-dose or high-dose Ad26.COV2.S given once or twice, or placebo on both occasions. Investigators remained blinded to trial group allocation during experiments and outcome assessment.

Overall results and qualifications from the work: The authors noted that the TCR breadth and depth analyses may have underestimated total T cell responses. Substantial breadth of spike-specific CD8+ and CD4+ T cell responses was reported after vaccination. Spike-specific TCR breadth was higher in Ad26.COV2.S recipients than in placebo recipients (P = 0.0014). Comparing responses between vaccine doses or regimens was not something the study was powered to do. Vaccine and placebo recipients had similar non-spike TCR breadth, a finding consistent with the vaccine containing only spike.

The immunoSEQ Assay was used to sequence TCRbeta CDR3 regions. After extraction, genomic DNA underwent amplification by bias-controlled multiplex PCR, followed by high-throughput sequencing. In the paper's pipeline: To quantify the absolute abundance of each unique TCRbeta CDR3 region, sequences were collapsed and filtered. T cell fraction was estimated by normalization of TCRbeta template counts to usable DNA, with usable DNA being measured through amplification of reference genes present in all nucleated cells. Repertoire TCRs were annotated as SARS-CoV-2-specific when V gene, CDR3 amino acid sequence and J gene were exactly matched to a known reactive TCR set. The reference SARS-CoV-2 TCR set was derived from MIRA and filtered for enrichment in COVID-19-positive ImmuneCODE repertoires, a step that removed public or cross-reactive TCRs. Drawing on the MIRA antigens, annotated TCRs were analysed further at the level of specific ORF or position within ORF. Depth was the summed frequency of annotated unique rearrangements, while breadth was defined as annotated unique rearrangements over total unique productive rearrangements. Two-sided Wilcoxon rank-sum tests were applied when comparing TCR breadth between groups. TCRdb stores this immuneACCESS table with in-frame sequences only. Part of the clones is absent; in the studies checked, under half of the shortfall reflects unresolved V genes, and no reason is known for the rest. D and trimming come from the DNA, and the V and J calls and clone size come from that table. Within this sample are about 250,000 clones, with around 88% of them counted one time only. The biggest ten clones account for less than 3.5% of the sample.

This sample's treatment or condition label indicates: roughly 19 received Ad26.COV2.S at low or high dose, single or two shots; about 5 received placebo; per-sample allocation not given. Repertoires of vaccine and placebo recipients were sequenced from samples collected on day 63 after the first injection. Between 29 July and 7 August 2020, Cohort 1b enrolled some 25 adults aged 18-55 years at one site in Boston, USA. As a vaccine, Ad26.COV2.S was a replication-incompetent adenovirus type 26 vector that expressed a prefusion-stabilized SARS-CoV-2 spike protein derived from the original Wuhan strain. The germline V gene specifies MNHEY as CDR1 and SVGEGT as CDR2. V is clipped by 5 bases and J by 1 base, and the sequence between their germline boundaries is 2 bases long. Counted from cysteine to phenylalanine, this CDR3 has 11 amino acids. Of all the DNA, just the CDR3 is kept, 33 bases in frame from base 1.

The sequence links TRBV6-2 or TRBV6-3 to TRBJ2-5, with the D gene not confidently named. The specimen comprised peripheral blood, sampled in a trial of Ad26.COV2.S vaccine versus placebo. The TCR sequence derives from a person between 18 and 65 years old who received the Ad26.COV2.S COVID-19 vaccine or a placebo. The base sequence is TGTGCCAGCAGTCCCCAAGAGACCCAGTACTTC. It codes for CASSPQETQYF.